This record covers a single T cell receptor beta chain. Only in-frame clones appear in the TCRdb table, and some are missing; sequencing was by immunoSEQ multiplex PCR. Found here are fewer than 250,000 clones, 83% of them singletons; the top ten hold roughly 5.5%. V dropped 1 base and J dropped 0 bases, with 9 bases sitting between them. The CDR3 totals 16 residues. CDR1 is SEHNR and CDR2 is FQNEAQ in the germline V gene (reference sequence). The sample comes from a study of blood T cell repertoires in COVID-19. Overall study: The analysed material was cDNA or gDNA that came from T cells, B-cell-depleted T cells, or PBMCs.

The sequence came from a human donor in a cohort sampled during active COVID-19. The chain employs TRBV7-9 and TRBJ1-4; D not certain. Material for sequencing was peripheral blood. The CDR3 DNA reads as TGTGCCAGCAGCTTAGGTTTAGTTGCAACTAATGAAAAACTGTTTTTT. As protein: CASSLGLVATNEKLFF.